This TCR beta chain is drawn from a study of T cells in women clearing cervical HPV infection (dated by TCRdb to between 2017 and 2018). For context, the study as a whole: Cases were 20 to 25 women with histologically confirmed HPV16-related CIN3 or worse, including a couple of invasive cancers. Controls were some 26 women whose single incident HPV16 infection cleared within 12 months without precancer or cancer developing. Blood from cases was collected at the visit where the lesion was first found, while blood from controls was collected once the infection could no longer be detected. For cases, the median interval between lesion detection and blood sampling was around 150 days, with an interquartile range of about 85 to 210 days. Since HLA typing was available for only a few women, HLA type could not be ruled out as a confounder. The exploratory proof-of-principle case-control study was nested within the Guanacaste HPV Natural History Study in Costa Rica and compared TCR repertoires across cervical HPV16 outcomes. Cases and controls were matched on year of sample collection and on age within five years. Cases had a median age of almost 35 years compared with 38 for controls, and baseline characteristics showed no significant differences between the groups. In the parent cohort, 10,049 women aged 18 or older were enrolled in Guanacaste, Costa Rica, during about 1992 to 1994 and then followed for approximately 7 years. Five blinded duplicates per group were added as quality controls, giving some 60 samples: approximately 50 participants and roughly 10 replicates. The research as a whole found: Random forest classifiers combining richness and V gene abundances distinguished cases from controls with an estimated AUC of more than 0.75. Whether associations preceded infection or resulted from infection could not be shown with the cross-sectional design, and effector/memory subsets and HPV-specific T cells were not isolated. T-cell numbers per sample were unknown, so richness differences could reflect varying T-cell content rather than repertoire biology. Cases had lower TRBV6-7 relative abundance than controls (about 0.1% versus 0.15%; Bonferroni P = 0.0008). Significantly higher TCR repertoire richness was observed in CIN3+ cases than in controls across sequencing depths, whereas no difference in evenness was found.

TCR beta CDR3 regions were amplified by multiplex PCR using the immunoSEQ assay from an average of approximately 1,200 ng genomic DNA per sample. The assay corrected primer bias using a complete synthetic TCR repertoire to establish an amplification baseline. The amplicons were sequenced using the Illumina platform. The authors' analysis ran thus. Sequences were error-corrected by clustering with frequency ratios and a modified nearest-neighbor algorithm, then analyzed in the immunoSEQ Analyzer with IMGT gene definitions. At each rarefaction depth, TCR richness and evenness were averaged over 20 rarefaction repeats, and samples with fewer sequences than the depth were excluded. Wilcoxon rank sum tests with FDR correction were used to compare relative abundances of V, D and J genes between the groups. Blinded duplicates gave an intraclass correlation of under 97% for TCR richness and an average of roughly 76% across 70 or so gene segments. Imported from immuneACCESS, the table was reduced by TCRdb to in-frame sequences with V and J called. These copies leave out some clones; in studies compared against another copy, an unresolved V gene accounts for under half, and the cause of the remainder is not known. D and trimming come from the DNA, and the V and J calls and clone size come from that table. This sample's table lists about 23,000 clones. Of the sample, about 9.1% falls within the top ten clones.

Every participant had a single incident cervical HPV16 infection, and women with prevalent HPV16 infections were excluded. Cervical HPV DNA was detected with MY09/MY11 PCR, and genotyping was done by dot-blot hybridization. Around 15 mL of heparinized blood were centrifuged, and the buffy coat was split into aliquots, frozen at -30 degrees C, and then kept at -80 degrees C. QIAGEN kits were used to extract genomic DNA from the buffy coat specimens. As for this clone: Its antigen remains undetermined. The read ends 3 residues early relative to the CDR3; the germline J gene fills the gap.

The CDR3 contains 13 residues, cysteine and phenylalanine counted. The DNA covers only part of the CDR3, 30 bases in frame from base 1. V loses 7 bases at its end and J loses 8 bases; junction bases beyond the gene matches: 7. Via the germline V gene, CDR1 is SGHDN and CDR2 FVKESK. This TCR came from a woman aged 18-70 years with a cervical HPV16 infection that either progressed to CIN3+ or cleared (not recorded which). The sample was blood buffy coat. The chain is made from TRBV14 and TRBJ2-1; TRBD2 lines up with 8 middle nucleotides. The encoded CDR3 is CASNGGGRDEQFF. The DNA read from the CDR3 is TGTGCCAGCAACGGGGGGGGCCGGGATGAG.